The 12 T cell receptor beta chains in this list originate from one sample, sequenced in a study of radiotherapy plus CTLA-4 blockade in lung cancer. Using immunoSEQ multiplex PCR, the repertoire was profiled, and TCRdb retains in-frame clones only, with some absent. The repertoire holds about 59,000 clones, with around four fifths as singletons. This material consisted of peripheral blood, taken from a patient treated with radiotherapy plus ipilimumab. All receptors come from a human donor with non-small cell lung cancer whose response to radiotherapy plus ipilimumab could not be evaluated.

In its sample, this clone was seen once. This chain joins TRBV21-1 and TRBJ2-5; no DNA check was done on the table's D call, TRBD2. The J call may not be correct, given that the DNA end is closer to TRBJ2-7. TRBV21-1 is a documented pseudogene. The CDR3 extends over 18 amino acids. Here the CDR3 reads CASSRGGKTSGRLYEQYF. CDR3 DNA sequence: TGTGCCAGCAGCAGGGGGGGAAAGACTAGCGGGAGGTTATACGAGCAGTACTTC.

This chain uses TRBV19 with TRBJ2-2, with TRBD1 identical over 7 bases. The CDR3 has 14 residues. Germline assignment: CDR1 LNHDA and CDR2 SQIVND (reference sequence). V trimming: 5 bases; J trimming: 5 bases; junction bases outside the gene matches: 5. CDR3 DNA: TGTGCCAGTAGTGTCGGGACAGAGACCGGGGAGCTGTTTTTT. It codes for CASSVGTETGELFF.

The rearrangement joins TRBV5-6 to TRBJ1-5; tentative D call: TRBD1 (5 bases). The CDR3 totals 15 residues. V lost 4 bases and J 3 bases, leaving 14 bases between the germline ends. The germline gives CDR1 SGHDT, CDR2 YYEEEE. CDR3 in amino acids: CASSVRVEPNQPQHF. The CDR3 nucleotides are TGTGCCAGCAGCGTCAGGGTGGAACCCAATCAGCCCCAGCATTTT.

The V gene is TRBV4-1, the J gene TRBJ2-7, with 8 bases aligning to TRBD1. Germline CDR1 and CDR2: MGHRA and YSYEKL. There are 15 residues in the CDR3. With V trimmed by 1 base and J by 2 bases, 4 bases remained unmatched. CDR3 in amino acids: CASSQVGGQAYEQYF. In DNA form, the CDR3 reads TGCGCCAGCAGCCAAGTAGGGGGACAGGCCTACGAGCAGTACTTC.

The chain couples TRBV9 to TRBJ2-5; D is perhaps TRBD2 (6 bases). CDR3 length equals 17 residues. Germline-derived CDR1 and CDR2 are SGDLS and YYNGEE. The ends were cut back, 2 bases at V and 2 bases at J, with 19 bases in the middle. The CDR3 reads CASSVASGSFGQETQYF. In nucleotides, the CDR3 is TGTGCCAGCAGCGTCGCAAGCGGGTCATTTGGTCAAGAGACCCAGTACTTC.

The chain uses TRBV7-2 and TRBJ1-6, with D possibly matching TRBD1 (6 bases). The CDR3 has 16 amino acids. The V gene's germline CDR1 is SGHTA and CDR2 FQGNSA. The V end was cut by 6 bases, the J end by 7 bases, with 19 bases between. The CDR3 loop is CASRSRGGRVNSPLHF. In DNA form, the CDR3 reads TGTGCCAGCAGATCAAGGGGGGGGCGCGTAAATTCACCCCTCCACTTT.

This chain connects TRBV6-1 to TRBJ2-1, with a tentative D call TRBD1 (6 bases). The CDR3 consists of 15 residues. Germline CDR1 and CDR2: MNHNS and SASEGT. Between the trimmed V and J ends, which lost 4 bases and 0 bases, there was a span of 10 bases. CDR3 DNA sequence: TGTGCCAGCAGTGGGGGACATAGCTCCTACAATGAGCAGTTCTTC. It is translated as CASSGGHSSYNEQFF.

This rearrangement joins TRBV29-1 to TRBJ1-1; D may be TRBD1 (6 bases). Germline V lookup: CDR1 SQVTM, CDR2 ANQGSEA. V was clipped by 4 bases and J by 0 bases, with 15 bases between them. The CDR3 is made up of 15 amino acids. The CDR3 sequence is CSVATGSMVNTEAFF. The CDR3 DNA reads TGCAGCGTTGCCACAGGGTCCATGGTGAACACTGAAGCTTTCTTT.

Only a few counts were recorded for this clone. The chain carries TRBV4-3 and TRBJ2-7, with D possibly TRBD2 on 6 matching bases. Looked up from germline, CDR1 is LGHNA and CDR2 is YSLEER. There are 18 residues in the CDR3. The ends were cut back, 2 bases at V and 7 bases at J, with 27 bases in the middle. The CDR3 is CASSQTPQWGDQGDEQYF. In nucleotides, the CDR3 is TGCGCCAGCAGCCAAACTCCTCAATGGGGGGACCAAGGCGATGAGCAGTACTTC.

This clone is deemed medium-sized. A junction end diverges from the germline sequence, so it may reflect a read error. The rearrangement uses TRBV28 and TRBJ2-7, with TRBD2 identical over 7 bases. The CDR3 is made up of 11 amino acids. Germline CDR1 reads MDHEN; CDR2 reads SYDVKM. CDR3 sequence reads: CASSLNREVDF. The CDR3 DNA follows: TGTGCCAGCAGTTTAAACCGGGAGGTAGACTTC.

The table lists this clone with a count of one. The chain employs TRBV10-3 and TRBJ1-1; D might be TRBD1 (5 bases). Trimming took off 4 bases at V and 2 bases at J, with 17 bases between the two ends. Germline-derived CDR1 and CDR2 are ENHRY and SYGVKD. CDR3 length equals 16 residues. As DNA, the CDR3 is TGTGCCATCAGTGTTGGCCCCAGGGTTTCCAACACTGAAGCTTTCTTT. Amino acids: CAISVGPRVSNTEAFF.

V usage is TRBV12-5 and J usage is TRBJ2-3, with no clear D. The germline CDR1 and CDR2 sequences are LGHNT and FRNRAP. The CDR3 loop spans 15 amino acids. Trimming pared 2 bases from V and 3 bases from J, leaving 12 bases between. DNA for the CDR3: TGTGCTAGTGGTTTGTTAACAGCTGGGACAGATACGCAGTATTTT. It yields the protein CASGLLTAGTDTQYF.